The 24 T cell receptor beta chains presented below share a single source sample, sequenced in a study of shared clonotypes between healthy human individuals. Assay used: immunoSEQ multiplex PCR; TCRdb lists only in-frame clones, some missing. The table includes about 1.1 million clones, 70% to 80% detected once. Sample: memory CD4+ T cells from PBMCs. Specified subset: CD45RA-negative fraction. The receptors were gathered from a man between 18 and 29 years old in good health. Some clones in this sample may be carry-over from other donors' samples.

The chain combines TRBV11-2 with TRBJ2-3; tentative D call: TRBD1 (5 bases). V was trimmed by 0 bases and J by 10 bases, leaving 11 bases between them. Per germline, CDR1 SGHAT and CDR2 FQNNGV. The CDR3 extends over 13 amino acids. CDR3 DNA sequence: TGTGCCAGCAGCTTAGAGCAGGGTACGCCGCAGTATTTT. Its protein product is CASSLEQGTPQYF.

This rearrangement joins TRBV28 to TRBJ1-1; D uncertain. The CDR3 loop spans 13 amino acids. Germline lookup yields CDR1 MDHEN and CDR2 SYDVKM. The germline V and J ends were trimmed by 4 bases and 1 base, with 7 bases remaining between them. CDR3 loop: CASSSLGNTEAFF. The CDR3 nucleotides are TGTGCCAGCAGTTCCTTAGGGAACACTGAAGCTTTCTTT. Filled out from reference TRBV28 and TRBJ1-1, the complete variable domain reads DVKVTQSSRYLVKRTGEKVFLECVQDMDHENMFWYRQDPGLGLRLIYFSYDVKMKEKGDIPEGYSVSREKKERFSLILESASTNQTSMYLCASSSLGNTEAFFGQGTRLTVV.

In its sample, this clone was seen once. The same CDR3 is also encoded by other DNA sequences in this sample. The CDR3 loop is CASSVGIQETQYF. DNA for the CDR3: TGTGCCAGCAGCGTCGGTATCCAAGAGACCCAGTACTTC. The chain links TRBV9 to TRBJ2-5; D is undetermined. There are 13 residues in the CDR3. Deletions cut 2 bases from V and 1 base from J, with 6 bases between. CDR1 is SGDLS and CDR2 is YYNGEE in the germline V gene. Full variable domain (rest looked up from reference TRBV9 and TRBJ2-5): DSGVTQTPKHLITATGQRVTLRCSPRSGDLSVYWYQQSLDQGLQFLIQYYNGEERAKGNILERFSAQQFPDLHSELNLSSLELGDSALYFCASSVGIQETQYFGPGTRLLVL.

The chain is built from TRBV5-1 and TRBJ2-1; D possibly corresponds to TRBD2 (7 bases). CDR3 length: 14 amino acids. Trimming cost V 7 bases and J 0 bases, with 11 bases left between them. Germline V gives CDR1 SGHRS, CDR2 YFSETQ. CDR3 coding DNA: TGCGCCAGCGCGGGGGCAAACTCCTACAATGAGCAGTTCTTC. Its translation: CASAGANSYNEQFF.

The chain is built from TRBV6-4 and TRBJ2-3; 8 positions agree with TRBD2. Germline-derived CDR1 and CDR2 are MRHNA and SNTAGT. V shed 6 bases, J shed 5 bases, and the junction held 7 bases outside the gene matches. This CDR3 is 14 amino acids long. CDR3 in DNA: TGTGCCAGCAGCATGACTAGCGTTGGAGATACGCAGTATTTT. Translation: CASSMTSVGDTQYF.

This sequence joins TRBV7-2 and TRBJ2-5; maybe TRBD2 (5 bases). The CDR3 loop spans 13 amino acids. Germline CDR1 reads SGHTA; CDR2 reads FQGNSA. The V end was cut by 5 bases, the J end by 4 bases, with 11 bases between. CDR3 in amino acids: CASSPIGRETQYF. The CDR3, as DNA: TGTGCCAGCAGCCCGATTGGGAGAGAGACCCAGTACTTC.

This clone occurred a few times. This chain uses TRBV7-3 with TRBJ2-1; weak D call: TRBD2 (5 bases). V was shortened by 5 bases and J by 8 bases, with 13 bases between the two germline ends. Germline V gives CDR1 SGHTA, CDR2 FQGTGA. CDR3 length: 13 amino acids. The CDR3 here is CASSPTSDYEQFF. The DNA for the CDR3 is TGTGCCAGCAGCCCAACTAGTGACTATGAGCAGTTCTTC.

The chain employs TRBV7-2 and TRBJ1-3, with unresolved D. This CDR3 comprises 14 residues. V shed 2 bases and J shed 2 bases, with 7 bases lying between them. In germline, CDR1 is SGHTA, CDR2 FQGNSA. The CDR3 region is CASSLIGTGNTIYF. For the CDR3, the DNA is TGTGCCAGCAGCTTAATTGGGACTGGAAACACCATATATTTT.

The chain joins TRBV30 to TRBJ2-7; 9 positions agree with TRBD1. The CDR3 contains 15 residues. With 8 bases clipped from V and 0 bases from J, the junction kept 11 bases outside the gene matches. Germline assignment: CDR1 GTSNPN and CDR2 SVGIG (reference sequence). The CDR3 loop is CAAYQGGQGSYEQYF. For the CDR3, the DNA is TGTGCCGCATACCAAGGGGGACAGGGCTCCTACGAGCAGTACTTC.

J is TRBJ2-3 and V is TRBV25-1; 8 bases line up with TRBD2. Germline V gene data show CDR1 as MGHDK and CDR2 as SYGVNS. With V trimmed by 5 bases and J by 2 bases, 15 bases remained unmatched. The CDR3 spans 18 residues. CDR3 sequence reads: CASSSTRPERGYTDTQYF. In DNA, the CDR3 is TGTGCCAGCAGTTCAACCCGCCCTGAGCGGGGGTACACAGATACGCAGTATTTT. Drawing the rest from reference TRBV25-1 and TRBJ2-3, the complete variable domain is EADIYQTPRYLVIGTGKKITLECSQTMGHDKMYWYQQDPGMELHLIHYSYGVNSTEKGDLSSESTVSRIRTEHFPLTLESARPSHTSQYLCASSSTRPERGYTDTQYFGPGTRLTVL.

This chain joins TRBV7-9 and TRBJ2-3; possible D gene TRBD2, 5 bases. Germline V gives CDR1 SEHNR, CDR2 FQNEAQ (reference sequence). Trimming pared 5 bases from V and 6 bases from J, leaving 15 bases between. This CDR3 contains 14 residues. The CDR3 nucleotides read TGTGCCAGCAGCCCCGCGGGTTTTTGGGATACGCAGTATTTT. Translated, it gives CASSPAGFWDTQYF.

The J gene is TRBJ1-3, the V gene TRBV5-1; maybe TRBD1 (5 bases). V lost 0 bases and J 3 bases, leaving 10 bases between the germline ends. Per the germline V gene, CDR1 is SGHRS and CDR2 is YFSETQ. This CDR3 contains 15 residues. CDR3 DNA sequence: TGCGCCAGCAGCTTGGGAGGACAAGGTGGAAACACCATATATTTT. Its protein product is CASSLGGQGGNTIYF.

The chain couples TRBV6-6 to TRBJ2-5; D is perhaps TRBD1 (6 bases). Germline lookup yields CDR1 MNHNY and CDR2 SVGAGI (reference sequence). Trimming shortened V by 6 bases and J by 4 bases, and 6 bases separated the two germline ends. This CDR3 has 11 residues. The CDR3 sequence: CASSRGETQYF. CDR3 DNA sequence: TGTGCCAGCAGCAGGGGAGAGACCCAGTACTTC.

On this clone itself: One end of the junction varies from germline; a read error may be responsible. The genes are TRBV18 and TRBJ2-7, with 8 bases matching TRBD1. The length of the CDR3 is 15 residues. Germline CDR1 reads KGHSH; CDR2 reads LQKENI. CDR3 sequence reads: CASSPQGTGSHEQYF. CDR3 bases: TGTGCCAGCTCACCGCAAGGGACAGGCTCCCACGAGCAGTACTTC.

This chain links TRBV4-1 with TRBJ2-4, with 7 bases aligning to TRBD1. Looked up from germline, CDR1 is MGHRA and CDR2 is YSYEKL. Trimming cost V 5 bases and J 8 bases; bases outside gene matches: 12. CDR3 size: 15 residues. CDR3 sequence reads: CASSLRQGKEDIQYF. CDR3 sequence (DNA): TGCGCCAGCAGCTTAAGACAGGGAAAAGAGGACATTCAGTACTTC.

V usage is TRBV4-2 and J usage is TRBJ2-5, with 10 bases that match TRBD1. This CDR3 region has 15 residues. Germline values: CDR1 LGHNA, CDR2 YNFKEQ. V was clipped by 1 base and J by 5 bases; unmatched bases: 4. The CDR3 region is CASSQGDRGEETQYF. CDR3 bases: TGTGCCAGCAGCCAAGGGGACAGGGGAGAGGAGACCCAGTACTTC.

This rearrangement joins TRBV6-6 to TRBJ2-1, with 8 bases aligning to TRBD2. CDR1 and CDR2 from the germline V gene are MNHNY and SVGAGI (reference sequence). V trimming: 2 bases; J trimming: 9 bases; junction bases outside the gene matches: 9. The CDR3 loop spans 15 amino acids. In DNA form, the CDR3 reads TGTGCCAGCAGTTACCGGCCAGCGGGAGAAGCTGAGCAGTTCTTC. This sequence encodes CASSYRPAGEAEQFF.

This clone was seen a handful of times. Other DNA sequences in this specimen translate into the identical CDR3. The V gene is TRBV27, the J gene TRBJ1-5; D possibly corresponds to TRBD1 (6 bases). The CDR3 loop spans 13 amino acids. The germline V gene has CDR1 MNHEY and CDR2 SMNVEV (reference sequence). Trimming took off 6 bases at V and 4 bases at J, with 10 bases between the two ends. DNA of the CDR3: TGTGCCAGCAGGGACAGTCGGAATCAGCCCCAGCATTTT. The encoded protein is CASRDSRNQPQHF.

This chain uses TRBV9 with TRBJ2-3; 12 nucleotides line up with TRBD2. The germline V gene has CDR1 SGDLS and CDR2 YYNGEE. The CDR3 sequence is 15 residues long. Trimming removed 3 bases from V and 6 bases from J; junction bases left unmatched: 5. CDR3 DNA sequence: TGTGCCAGCAGCGCTAGCGGGAGGGCCGCGGATACGCAGTATTTT. Translating it yields CASSASGRAADTQYF.

The chain combines TRBV6-6 with TRBJ2-7, with D unresolved. The germline CDR1 and CDR2 sequences are MNHNY and SVGAGI (reference sequence). CDR3 length equals 14 residues. Trimming pared 5 bases from V and 0 bases from J, leaving 11 bases between. DNA of the CDR3: TGTGCCAGCAGTGTTGCCGAGAGCTCCTACGAGCAGTACTTC. Residues: CASSVAESSYEQYF.

The chain recombines TRBV6-5 with TRBJ2-6; D may be TRBD1 (6 bases). The CDR3 sequence is 15 residues long. The germline gives CDR1 MNHEY, CDR2 SVGAGI. Trimming removed 7 bases at V and 1 base at J, with 11 bases between. The CDR3 DNA sequence: TGTGCCAGCACCCCGACAGGATCTGGGGCCAACGTCCTGACTTTC. Translated, it gives CASTPTGSGANVLTF.

The rearrangement joins TRBV4-3 to TRBJ1-2; D ambiguous. Trimming took 0 bases from V and 4 from J, leaving 12 bases between them. Per the germline V gene, CDR1 is LGHNA and CDR2 is YSLEER. The CDR3 spans 15 residues. The CDR3 reads CASSQDSRPIYGYTF. CDR3 in DNA: TGCGCCAGCAGCCAAGATTCCCGGCCTATCTATGGCTACACCTTC.

This clone appeared once. This chain uses TRBV23-1 with TRBJ1-5; 7 bases line up with TRBD1. TRBV23-1 is an open reading frame, and its role is uncertain. The ends lost 6 bases at V and 2 bases at J; junction bases unmatched: 7. The CDR3 totals 15 residues. The CDR3 is CASSLRQGRNQPQHF. The CDR3 DNA sequence: TGCGCCAGCAGCCTTCGACAGGGCCGCAATCAGCCCCAGCATTTT.

Comments on this clone: A much larger clone is a single base away; this may be a read error. In the same sample, other DNA sequences code for this CDR3. The rearrangement uses TRBV29-1 and TRBJ1-1; D perhaps matches TRBD1 (6 bases). The V end was cut by 7 bases, the J end by 1 base, with 10 bases between. The germline V gene has CDR1 SQVTM and CDR2 ANQGSEA. This CDR3 is built from 12 residues. The CDR3 DNA follows: TGCAGCGCGGGGGGCAGGAACACTGAAGCTTTCTTT. It yields the protein CSAGGRNTEAFF.